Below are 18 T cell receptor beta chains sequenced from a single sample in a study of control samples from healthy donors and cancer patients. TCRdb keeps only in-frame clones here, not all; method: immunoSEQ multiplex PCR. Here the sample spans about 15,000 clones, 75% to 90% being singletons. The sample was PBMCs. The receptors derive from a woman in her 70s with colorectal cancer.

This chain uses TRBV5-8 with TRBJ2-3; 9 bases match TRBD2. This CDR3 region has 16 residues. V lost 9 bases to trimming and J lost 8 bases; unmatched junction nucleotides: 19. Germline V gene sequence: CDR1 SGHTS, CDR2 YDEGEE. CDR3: CATQLGASGAPVTQYF. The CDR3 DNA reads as TGTGCCACCCAGCTTGGTGCTAGCGGGGCGCCCGTTACGCAGTATTTT.

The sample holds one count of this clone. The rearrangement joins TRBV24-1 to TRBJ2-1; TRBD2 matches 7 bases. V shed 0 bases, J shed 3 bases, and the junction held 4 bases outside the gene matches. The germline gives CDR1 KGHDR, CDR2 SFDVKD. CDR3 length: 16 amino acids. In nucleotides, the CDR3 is TGTGCCACCAGTGATTTGAGTAGCGGGCTCTACAATGAGCAGTTCTTC. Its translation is CATSDLSSGLYNEQFF.

As DNA, the CDR3 is TGTGCCAGCAGCCGGGACAGAAGGAACACTGAAGCTTTCTTT. Its translation: CASSRDRRNTEAFF. This sequence joins TRBV27 and TRBJ1-1, with TRBD1 matching over 7 bases. With V trimmed by 6 bases and J by 1 base, 5 bases remained unmatched. Germline V gives CDR1 MNHEY, CDR2 SMNVEV (reference sequence). The CDR3 consists of 14 residues.

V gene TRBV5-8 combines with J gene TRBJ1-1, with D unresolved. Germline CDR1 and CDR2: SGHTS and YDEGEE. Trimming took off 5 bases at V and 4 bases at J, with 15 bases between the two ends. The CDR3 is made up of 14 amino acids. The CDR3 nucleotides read TGTGCCAGCAGATGGCCGGGTTCTAGCACTGAAGCTTTCTTT. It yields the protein CASRWPGSSTEAFF.

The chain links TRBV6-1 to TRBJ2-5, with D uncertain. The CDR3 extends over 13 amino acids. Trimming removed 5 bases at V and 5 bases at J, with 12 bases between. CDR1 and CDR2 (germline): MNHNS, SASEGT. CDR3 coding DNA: TGTGCCAGCAGTTTCCCCCCTGGGGAGACCCAGTACTTC. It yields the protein CASSFPPGETQYF.

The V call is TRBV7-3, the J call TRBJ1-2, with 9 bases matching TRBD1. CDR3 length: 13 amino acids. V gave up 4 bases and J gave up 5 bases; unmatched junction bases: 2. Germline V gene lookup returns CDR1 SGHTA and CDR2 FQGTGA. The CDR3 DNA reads TGTGCCAGCAGCTACGGACAGGGGTATGGCTACACCTTC. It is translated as CASSYGQGYGYTF.

The CDR3 DNA reads as TGTGCCAGCAGCTTGGCCGGAGACTACGTCAATGAGCAGTTCTTC. As protein: CASSLAGDYVNEQFF. This chain joins TRBV13 and TRBJ2-1; D may be TRBD2 (5 bases). V was trimmed by 3 bases and J by 6 bases, leaving 15 bases between them. The germline gives CDR1 PRHDT, CDR2 FYEKMQ (reference sequence). The CDR3 contains 15 residues.

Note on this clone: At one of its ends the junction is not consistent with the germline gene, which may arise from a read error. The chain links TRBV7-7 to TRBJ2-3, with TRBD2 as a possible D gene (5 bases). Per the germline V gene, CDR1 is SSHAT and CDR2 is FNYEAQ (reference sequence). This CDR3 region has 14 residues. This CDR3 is CASSPRGITDTQYF. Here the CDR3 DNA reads TGTGCTAGCAGCCCAAGAGGGATCACAGATACGCAGTATTTT.

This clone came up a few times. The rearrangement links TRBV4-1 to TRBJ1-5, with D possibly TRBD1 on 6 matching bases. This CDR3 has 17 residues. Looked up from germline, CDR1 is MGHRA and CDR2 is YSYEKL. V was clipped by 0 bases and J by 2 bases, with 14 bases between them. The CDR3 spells CASSQDQGRVGNQPQHF. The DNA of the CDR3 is TGCGCCAGCAGCCAAGACCAGGGGAGGGTCGGCAATCAGCCCCAGCATTTT.

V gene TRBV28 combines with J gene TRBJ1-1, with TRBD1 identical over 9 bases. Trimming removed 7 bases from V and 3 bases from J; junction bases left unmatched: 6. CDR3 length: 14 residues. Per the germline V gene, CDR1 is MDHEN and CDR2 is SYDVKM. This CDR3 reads CASNLGQGHTEAFF. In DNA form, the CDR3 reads TGTGCCAGCAACCTAGGACAGGGGCACACTGAAGCTTTCTTT.

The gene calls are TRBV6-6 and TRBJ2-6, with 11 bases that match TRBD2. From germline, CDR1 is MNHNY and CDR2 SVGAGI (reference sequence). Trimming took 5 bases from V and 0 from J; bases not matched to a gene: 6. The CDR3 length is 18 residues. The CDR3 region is CASSPWTSGPSGANVLTF. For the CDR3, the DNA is TGTGCCAGCAGTCCGTGGACTAGCGGGCCCTCTGGGGCCAACGTCCTGACTTTC.

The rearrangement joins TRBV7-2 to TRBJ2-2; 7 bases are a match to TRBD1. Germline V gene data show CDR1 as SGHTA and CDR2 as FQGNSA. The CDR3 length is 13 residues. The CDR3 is CAGDRVDTGELFF. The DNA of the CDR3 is TGTGCTGGAGACAGGGTGGACACCGGGGAGCTGTTTTTT.

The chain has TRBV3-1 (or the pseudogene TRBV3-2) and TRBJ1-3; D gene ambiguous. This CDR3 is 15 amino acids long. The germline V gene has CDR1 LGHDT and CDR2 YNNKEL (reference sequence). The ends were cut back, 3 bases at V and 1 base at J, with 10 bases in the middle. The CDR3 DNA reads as TGTGCCAGCAGCCAGATAGAAGGGTCTGGAAACACCATATATTTT. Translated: CASSQIEGSGNTIYF.

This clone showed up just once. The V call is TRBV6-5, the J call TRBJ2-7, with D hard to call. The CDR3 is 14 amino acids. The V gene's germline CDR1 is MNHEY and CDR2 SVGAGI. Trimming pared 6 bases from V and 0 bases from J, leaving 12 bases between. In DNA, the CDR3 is TGTGCCAGCAGCCTTGGCCTGCTCTCCTACGAGCAGTACTTC. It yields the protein CASSLGLLSYEQYF.

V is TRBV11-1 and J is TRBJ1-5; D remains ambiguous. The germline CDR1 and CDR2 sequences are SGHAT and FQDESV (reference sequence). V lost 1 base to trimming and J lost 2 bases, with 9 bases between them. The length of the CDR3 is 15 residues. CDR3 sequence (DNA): TGTGCCAGCAGCTTAGGCGGTTTAGGCAATCAGCCCCAGCATTTT. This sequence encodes CASSLGGLGNQPQHF. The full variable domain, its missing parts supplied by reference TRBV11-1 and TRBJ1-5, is EAEVAQSPRYKITEKSQAVAFWCDPISGHATLYWYRQILGQGPELLVQFQDESVVDDSQLPKDRFSAERLKGVDSTLKIQPAELGDSAMYLCASSLGGLGNQPQHFGDGTRLSIL.

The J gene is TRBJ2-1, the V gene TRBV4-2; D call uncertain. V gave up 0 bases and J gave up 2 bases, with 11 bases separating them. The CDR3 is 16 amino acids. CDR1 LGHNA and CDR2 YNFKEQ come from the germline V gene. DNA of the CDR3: TGTGCCAGCAGCCAAGATGCAGACTCCACCTACAATGAGCAGTTCTTC. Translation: CASSQDADSTYNEQFF.

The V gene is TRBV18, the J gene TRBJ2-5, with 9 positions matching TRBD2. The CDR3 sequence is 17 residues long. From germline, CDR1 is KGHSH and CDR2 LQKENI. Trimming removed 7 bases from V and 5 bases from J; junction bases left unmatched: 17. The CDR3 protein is CASLDWPLRGGPETQYF. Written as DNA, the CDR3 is TGTGCCAGCTTGGACTGGCCCCTGCGGGGGGGCCCTGAGACCCAGTACTTC.

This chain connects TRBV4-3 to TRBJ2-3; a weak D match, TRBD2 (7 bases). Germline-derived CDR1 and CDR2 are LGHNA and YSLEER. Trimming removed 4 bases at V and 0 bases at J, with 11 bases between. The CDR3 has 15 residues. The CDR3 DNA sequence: TGCGCCAGCAGCCGGGGGGGCGGGAGCACAGATACGCAGTATTTT. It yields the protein CASSRGGGSTDTQYF.